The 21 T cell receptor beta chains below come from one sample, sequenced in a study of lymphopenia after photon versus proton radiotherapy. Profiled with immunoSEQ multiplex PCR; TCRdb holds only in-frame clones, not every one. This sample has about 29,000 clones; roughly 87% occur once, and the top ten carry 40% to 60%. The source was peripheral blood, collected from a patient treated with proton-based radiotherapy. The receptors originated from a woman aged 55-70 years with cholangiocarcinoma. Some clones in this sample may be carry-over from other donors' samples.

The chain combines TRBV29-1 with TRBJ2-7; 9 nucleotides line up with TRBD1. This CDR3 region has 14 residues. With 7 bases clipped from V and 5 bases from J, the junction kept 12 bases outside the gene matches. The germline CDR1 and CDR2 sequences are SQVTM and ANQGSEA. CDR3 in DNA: TGCAGCGCCATGAAGGGGACAGGGTTGGACGAGCAGTACTTC. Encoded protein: CSAMKGTGLDEQYF.

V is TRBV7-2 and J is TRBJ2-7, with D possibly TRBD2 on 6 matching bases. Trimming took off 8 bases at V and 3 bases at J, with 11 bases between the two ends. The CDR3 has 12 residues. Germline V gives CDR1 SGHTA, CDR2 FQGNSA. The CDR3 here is CASGGSLYEQYF. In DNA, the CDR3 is TGTGCCAGCGGGGGGAGTCTCTACGAGCAGTACTTC.

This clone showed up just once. The CDR3 DNA sequence: TGTGCCAGTAAGGACACAGGCTCCTACGAGCAGTACTTC. This codes for CASKDTGSYEQYF. The chain joins TRBV19 to TRBJ2-7, with D possibly TRBD1 on 5 matching bases. CDR1 LNHDA and CDR2 SQIVND come from the germline V gene (reference sequence). CDR3 length equals 13 residues. Trimming cost V 7 bases and J 0 bases, with 10 bases left between them.

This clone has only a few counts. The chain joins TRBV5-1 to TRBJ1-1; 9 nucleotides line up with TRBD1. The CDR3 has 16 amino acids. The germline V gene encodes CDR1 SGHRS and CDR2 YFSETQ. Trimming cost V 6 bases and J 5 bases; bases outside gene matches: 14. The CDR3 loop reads CASTRQGGGSGTEAFF. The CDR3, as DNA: TGCGCCAGCACCCGACAGGGGGGTGGGAGTGGGACTGAAGCTTTCTTT.

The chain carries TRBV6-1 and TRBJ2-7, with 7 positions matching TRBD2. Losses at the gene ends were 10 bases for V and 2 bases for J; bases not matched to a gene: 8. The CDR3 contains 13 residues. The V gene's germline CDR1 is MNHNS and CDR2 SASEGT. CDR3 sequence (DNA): TGTGCCACCCAATTCGGGAGGCCCTACGAGCAGTACTTC. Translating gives CATQFGRPYEQYF.

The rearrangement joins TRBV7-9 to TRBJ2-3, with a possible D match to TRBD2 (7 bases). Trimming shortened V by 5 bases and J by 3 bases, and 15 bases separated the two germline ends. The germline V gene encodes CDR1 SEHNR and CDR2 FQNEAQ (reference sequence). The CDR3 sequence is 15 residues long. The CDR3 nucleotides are TGTGCCAGCAGCGGAGGGGGGGCTTTAACAGATACGCAGTATTTT. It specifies CASSGGGALTDTQYF.

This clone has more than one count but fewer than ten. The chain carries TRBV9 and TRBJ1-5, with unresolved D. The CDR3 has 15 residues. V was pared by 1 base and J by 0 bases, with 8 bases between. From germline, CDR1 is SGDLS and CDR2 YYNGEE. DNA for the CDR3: TGTGCCAGCAGCGTATCCGGGAATAGCAATCAGCCCCAGCATTTT. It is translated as CASSVSGNSNQPQHF. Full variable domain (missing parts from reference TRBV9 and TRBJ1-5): DSGVTQTPKHLITATGQRVTLRCSPRSGDLSVYWYQQSLDQGLQFLIQYYNGEERAKGNILERFSAQQFPDLHSELNLSSLELGDSALYFCASSVSGNSNQPQHFGDGTRLSIL.

CDR3 sequence: CASSLPTGGWTQGNIQYF. The DNA of the CDR3 is TGTGCCAGCAGCCTACCCACGGGGGGATGGACACAAGGAAACATTCAGTACTTC. This chain joins TRBV7-9 and TRBJ2-4; TRBD2 matches at 7 bases. The CDR3 loop spans 18 amino acids. The germline gives CDR1 SEHNR, CDR2 FQNEAQ (reference sequence). V trimming: 5 bases; J trimming: 6 bases; junction bases outside the gene matches: 19.

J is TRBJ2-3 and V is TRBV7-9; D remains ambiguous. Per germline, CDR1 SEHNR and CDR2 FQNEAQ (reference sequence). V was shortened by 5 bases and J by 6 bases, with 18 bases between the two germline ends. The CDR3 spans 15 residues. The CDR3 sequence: CASSPRPGAIDTQYF. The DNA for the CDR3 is TGTGCCAGCAGCCCTCGCCCTGGCGCCATTGATACGCAGTATTTT.

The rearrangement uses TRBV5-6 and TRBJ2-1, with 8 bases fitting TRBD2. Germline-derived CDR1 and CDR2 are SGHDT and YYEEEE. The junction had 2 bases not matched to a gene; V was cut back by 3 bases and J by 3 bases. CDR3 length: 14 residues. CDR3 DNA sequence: TGTGCCAGCAGCTCGGGGGGGATCTACAATGAGCAGTTCTTC. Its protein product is CASSSGGIYNEQFF.

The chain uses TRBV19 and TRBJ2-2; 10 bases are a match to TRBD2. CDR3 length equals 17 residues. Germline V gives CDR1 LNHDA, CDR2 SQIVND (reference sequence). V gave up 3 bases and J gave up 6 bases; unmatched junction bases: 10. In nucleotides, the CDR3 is TGTGCCAGTAGTATTACCCCACTAGCGGGATTTTCCGGGGAGCTGTTTTTT. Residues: CASSITPLAGFSGELFF.

DNA of the CDR3: TGTGCCAGCAGTGAAGGCGCCGGGACAGTTAAAGAGACCCAGTACTTC. Amino acids: CASSEGAGTVKETQYF. The chain is built from TRBV25-1 and TRBJ2-5, with TRBD1 identical over 7 bases. This CDR3 comprises 16 residues. Germline V gene lookup returns CDR1 MGHDK and CDR2 SYGVNS. V lost 2 bases and J lost 3; bases outside the gene matches: 9.

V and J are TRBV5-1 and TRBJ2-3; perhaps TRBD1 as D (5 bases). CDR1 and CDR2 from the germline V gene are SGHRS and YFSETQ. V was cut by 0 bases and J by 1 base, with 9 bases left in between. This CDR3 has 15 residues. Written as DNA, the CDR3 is TGCGCCAGCAGCTTGGAAACAGGCGGCACAGATACGCAGTATTTT. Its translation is CASSLETGGTDTQYF.

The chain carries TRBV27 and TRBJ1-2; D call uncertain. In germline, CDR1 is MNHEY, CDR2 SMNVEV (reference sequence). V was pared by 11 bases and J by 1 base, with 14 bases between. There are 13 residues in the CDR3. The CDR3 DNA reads TGTGCCCCCGGCGCGGGGATTAACTATGGCTACACCTTC. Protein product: CAPGAGINYGYTF.

The CDR3 bases are TGTGCCAGCAGCTTACACAGCTCGAACACCGGGGAGCTGTTTTTT. Encoded protein: CASSLHSSNTGELFF. V and J are TRBV11-3 and TRBJ2-2; D ambiguous. CDR3 size: 15 residues. From germline, CDR1 is SGHNT and CDR2 YENEEA. Trimming removed 2 bases at V and 0 bases at J, with 7 bases between.

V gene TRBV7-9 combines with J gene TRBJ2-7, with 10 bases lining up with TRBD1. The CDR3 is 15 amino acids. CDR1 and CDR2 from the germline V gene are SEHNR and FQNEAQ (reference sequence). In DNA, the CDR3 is TGTGCAGTCAGTAGGGGGACAGGGGTATTCAACGAGCAGTACTTC. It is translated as CAVSRGTGVFNEQYF. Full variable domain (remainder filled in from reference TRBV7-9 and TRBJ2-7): DTGVSQNPRHKITKRGQNVTFRCDPISEHNRLYWYRQTLGQGPEFLTYFQNEAQLEKSRLLSDRFSAERPKGSFSTLEIQRTEQGDSAMYLCAVSRGTGVFNEQYFGPGTRLTVT.

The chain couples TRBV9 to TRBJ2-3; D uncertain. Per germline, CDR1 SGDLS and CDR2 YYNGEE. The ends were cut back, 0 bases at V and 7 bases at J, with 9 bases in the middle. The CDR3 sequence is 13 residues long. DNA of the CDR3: TGTGCCAGCAGCGTAGAAGTCGGCCATACGCAGTATTTT. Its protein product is CASSVEVGHTQYF.

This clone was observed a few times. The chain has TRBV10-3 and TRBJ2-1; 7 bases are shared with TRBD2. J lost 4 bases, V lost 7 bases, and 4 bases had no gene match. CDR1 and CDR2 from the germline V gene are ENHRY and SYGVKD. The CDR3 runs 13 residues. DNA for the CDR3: TGTGCCATCATGGGGGGGACTTACAATGAGCAGTTCTTC. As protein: CAIMGGTYNEQFF.

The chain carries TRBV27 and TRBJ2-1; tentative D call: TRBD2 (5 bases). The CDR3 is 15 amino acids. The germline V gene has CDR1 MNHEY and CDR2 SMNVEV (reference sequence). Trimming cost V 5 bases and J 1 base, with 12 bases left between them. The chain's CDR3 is CASSPGVISYNEQFF. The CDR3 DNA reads TGTGCCAGCAGTCCCGGGGTGATATCCTACAATGAGCAGTTCTTC.

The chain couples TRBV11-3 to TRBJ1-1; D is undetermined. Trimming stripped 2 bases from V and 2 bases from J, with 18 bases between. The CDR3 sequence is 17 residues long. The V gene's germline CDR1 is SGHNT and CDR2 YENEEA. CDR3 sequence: CASSLYVLLEGNTEAFF. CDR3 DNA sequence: TGTGCCAGCAGCTTATATGTCCTGCTAGAAGGTAACACTGAAGCTTTCTTT.

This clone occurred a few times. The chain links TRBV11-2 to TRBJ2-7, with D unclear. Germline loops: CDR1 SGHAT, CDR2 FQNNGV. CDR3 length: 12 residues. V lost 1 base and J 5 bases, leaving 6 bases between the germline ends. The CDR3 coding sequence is TGTGCCAGCAGCTTAGGGCAGGACGAGCAGTACTTC. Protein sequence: CASSLGQDEQYF.